The TCR beta chain described here comes from a study of beta chain features in type 1 diabetes (dated by TCRdb to 2017 to 2018). Background on the whole study: Mean age, gender distribution, total cell number and subset yield did not differ between patients and healthy donors. A total of about 100,000,000 sorted cells were examined across all samples, and RNA yield correlated strongly with the number of cells per subset. The study compared the TCRB repertoires of sorted circulating CD4+ T cell subsets in recently diagnosed type 1 diabetes patients with those in matched healthy donors. Regulatory and stem cell-like memory subsets were obtained from only 8 patients and about 8 healthy donors, while naive and central memory subsets were obtained from all 30 or so donors.

The entire amount of isolated RNA was reverse transcribed using the High Capacity cDNA Reverse Transcription Kit, so the sequenced TCRB transcripts were expressed ones. Deep immunoSEQ sequencing was applied to naive, central memory and regulatory T cell samples, giving an average of about 3.8 million total reads per sample. Sorted cells were lysed in RLT buffer and RNA was extracted with DNase-treated RNeasy Micro or Mini kits, depending on cell number. To prevent cross-contamination, every cell subset was processed on its own, while patient and healthy donor samples were processed together. The immunoSEQ multiplex PCR was used to amplify TCRB sequences from cDNA, yielding 87-bp fragments that span the CDR3 region. Sequencing of the amplicons was performed on the Illumina HiSeq platform. The paper's processing steps were these. Synthetic template baselines were used to correct PCR bias computationally, reads within Hamming distance 2 were collapsed, and singletons that could not be merged were discarded. Reads were aligned against IMGT so that V, D and J genes, CDR3 length and insertions or deletions at six rearrangement sites could be assigned. Within each subset, clonotype counts were normalized to sorted cell number, and only after that were true diversity and Gini coefficients computed with the tcR R package. The overlap coefficient, calculated on TCRB nucleotide sequences, was used to quantify repertoire sharing. As a proxy for the pre-selection repertoire, out-of-frame TCRB sequences from naive cells were analyzed. TCRdb mirrors the immuneACCESS table, restricted to in-frame sequences. Some clones are absent from its copies; in checked studies, under half trace to an unresolved V gene, and the reason for the others is unknown. The V and J calls and clone size were taken over from that table, and D and trimming were inferred from the DNA. The sample records 300,000 to 400,000 clones, approximately 13% of which are singletons. The ten largest make up roughly 0.015% of the sample.

Broad study findings and their caveats: Naive, central memory and regulatory TCRB repertoires appeared more similar among patients than among healthy donors. A moderate but significant shortening of TCRB CDR3 length was observed in type 1 diabetes patients in all four CD4+ subsets. Shorter templates might be favored by PCR, yet because patient and control samples were amplified and corrected together, any such skew would affect both groups equally. At VDJ recombination sites, patients with type 1 diabetes made fewer insertions and deleted more nucleotides, a pattern implying thymic rearrangement abnormalities. Because the HLA sub-analyses included only small numbers of individuals, any influence of HLA type on TCRB rearrangement was left unresolved. Because cDNA was sequenced instead of genomic DNA, highly expressing activated cells could be over-represented, though the groups showed no difference in activation or CD3 levels.

Of note for this clone: Its antigen is unknown. No qualities accompany the bases; no much larger clone lies one base away.

CDR3 length: 15 amino acids, cysteine to phenylalanine. The DNA shown is the 45-base CDR3, in frame from base 1. The germline V gene provides CDR1 SGHTS and CDR2 YDEGEE. The trim is 0 bases for V and 0 bases for J, with a gap of 9 bases between the germline ends. A single peripheral blood draw of around 100 mL on average was collected from each donor into heparinised tubes. A BD FACSAria II was used to sort naive, central memory, regulatory and stem cell-like memory CD4+ T cells with a panel that included CD45RO, CCR7, CD25, CD127, CD95 and CD27. Purity was above 98% for every sorted population. PBMCs were separated immediately by Lymphoprep density gradient centrifugation and were stained directly, without being cultured. So that batch effects would be minimized, each experiment stained and sorted samples in pairs, pairing one healthy donor with one patient.

The sequence was obtained from a woman aged 18-35 years with type 1 diabetes. Recombination linked TRBV5-8 to TRBJ2-5; a tentative D match to TRBD2 spans 5 bases. The material sequenced was naive CD4+ T cells from blood. The sample's cell subset or site label is to be understood as: true naive CD4+ T cells. The nucleotides are TGTGCCAGCAGCTTGGGGACTTCAGACCAAGAGACCCAGTACTTC. This is translated as CASSLGTSDQETQYF.